The clone carrying this T cell receptor (beta chain) was seen a handful of times. Its antigen is unidentified. PCR primers comprised 60 Vbeta and 13 Jbeta primers. Per the original methods: Roughly 80 million unique TCR beta chains, 9.5 million to 14 million shared, were counted in a later analysis. The protocol was immunoSEQ multiplex PCR, while the TCRdb copy is restricted to in-frame clones and leaves out a portion. V, J and clone size are taken as reported in that table, and D and trimming were inferred from the DNA itself. Of 150,000 to 180,000 clones in the sample, about 74% were seen once. The entry originates in a study of cytomegalovirus exposure and HLA in healthy donors. Study findings and constraints: A highly shared variant cluster was judged a likely technical artifact.

Despite likely unrecorded immune exposures, the donors were nominally healthy at the time of sampling. CDR1 SGHRS and CDR2 YFSETQ come from the germline V gene. This CDR3 is built from 14 residues. Trimming pared 0 bases from V and 6 bases from J, leaving 12 bases between. The chain has TRBV5-1 and TRBJ1-1; perhaps TRBD1 as D (5 bases). The sequencing input was PBMCs. This TCR derives from a woman in her 40s in good health and CMV-seronegative. The CDR3 here is CASSLEIGVPEAFF. Here the CDR3 DNA reads TGCGCCAGCAGCTTGGAGATAGGGGTACCTGAAGCTTTCTTT.